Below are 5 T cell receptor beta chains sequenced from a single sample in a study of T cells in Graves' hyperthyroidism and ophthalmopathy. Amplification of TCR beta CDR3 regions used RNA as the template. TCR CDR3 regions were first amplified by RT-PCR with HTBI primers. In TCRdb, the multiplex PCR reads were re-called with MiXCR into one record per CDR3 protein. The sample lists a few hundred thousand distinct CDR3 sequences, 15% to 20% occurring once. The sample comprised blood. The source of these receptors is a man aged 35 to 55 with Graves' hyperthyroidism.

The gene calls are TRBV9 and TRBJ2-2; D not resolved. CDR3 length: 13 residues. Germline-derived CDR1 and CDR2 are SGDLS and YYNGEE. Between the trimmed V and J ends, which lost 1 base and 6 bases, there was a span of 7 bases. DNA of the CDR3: TGTGCCAGCAGCGTAAGGGTGGCCGGGGAGCTGTTTTTT. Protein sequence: CASSVRVAGELFF. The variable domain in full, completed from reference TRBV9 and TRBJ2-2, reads DSGVTQTPKHLITATGQRVTLRCSPRSGDLSVYWYQQSLDQGLQFLIQYYNGEERAKGNILERFSAQQFPDLHSELNLSSLELGDSALYFCASSVRVAGELFFGEGSRLTVL.

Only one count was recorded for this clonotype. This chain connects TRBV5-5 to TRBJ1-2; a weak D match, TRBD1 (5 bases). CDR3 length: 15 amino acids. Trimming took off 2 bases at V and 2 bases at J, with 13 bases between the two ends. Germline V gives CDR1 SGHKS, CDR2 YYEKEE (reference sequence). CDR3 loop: CASSLGPGTNYGYTF. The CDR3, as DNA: TGTGCCAGCAGCTTAGGTCCCGGGACGAACTATGGCTACACCTTC.

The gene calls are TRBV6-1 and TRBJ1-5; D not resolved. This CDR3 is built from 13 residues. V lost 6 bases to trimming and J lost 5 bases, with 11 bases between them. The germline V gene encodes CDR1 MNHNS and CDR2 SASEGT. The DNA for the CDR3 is TGTGCCAGCAGGAAGCAAAGCGATCAGCCCCAGCATTTT. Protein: CASRKQSDQPQHF.

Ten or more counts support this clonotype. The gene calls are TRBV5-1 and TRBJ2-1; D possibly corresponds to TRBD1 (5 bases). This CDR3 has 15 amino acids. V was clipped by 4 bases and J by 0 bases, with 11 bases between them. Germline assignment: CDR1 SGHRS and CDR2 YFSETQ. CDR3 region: CASSQDTSSYNEQFF. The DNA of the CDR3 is TGCGCCAGCAGCCAGGACACCAGCTCCTACAATGAGCAGTTCTTC.

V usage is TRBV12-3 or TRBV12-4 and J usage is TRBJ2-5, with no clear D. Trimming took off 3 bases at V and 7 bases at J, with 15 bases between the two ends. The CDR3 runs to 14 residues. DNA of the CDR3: TGTGCCAGCAGTTTTAGAAAGGGCTTGGGGACCCAGTACTTC. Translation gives CASSFRKGLGTQYF.